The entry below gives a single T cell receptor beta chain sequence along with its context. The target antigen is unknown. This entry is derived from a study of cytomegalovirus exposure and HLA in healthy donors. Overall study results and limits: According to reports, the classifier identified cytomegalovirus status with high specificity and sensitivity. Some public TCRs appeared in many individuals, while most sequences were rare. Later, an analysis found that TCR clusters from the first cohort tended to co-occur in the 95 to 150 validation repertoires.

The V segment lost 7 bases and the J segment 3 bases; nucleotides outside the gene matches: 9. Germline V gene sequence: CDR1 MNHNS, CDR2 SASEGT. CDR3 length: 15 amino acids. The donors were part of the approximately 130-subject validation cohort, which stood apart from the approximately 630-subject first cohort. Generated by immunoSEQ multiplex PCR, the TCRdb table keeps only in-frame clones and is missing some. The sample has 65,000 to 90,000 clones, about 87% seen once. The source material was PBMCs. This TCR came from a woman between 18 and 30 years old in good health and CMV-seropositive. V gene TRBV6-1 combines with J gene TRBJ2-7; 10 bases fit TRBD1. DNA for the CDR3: TGTGCCAGCAATCATGGGACAGGGGTAAACTACGAGCAGTACTTC. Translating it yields CASNHGTGVNYEQYF.